Below, 2 T cell receptor beta chains from the same sample are listed, as sequenced in a study of blood T cell repertoires in COVID-19. Generated by immunoSEQ multiplex PCR, the TCRdb table keeps only in-frame clones and is missing some. The profile shows a few hundred thousand clones, about 92% of them singletons. The sequencing sample was made of PBMCs or T cells enriched from blood (not recorded which). These receptors were collected from a man between 18 and 35 years old who had recovered from COVID-19.

This clone was picked up one time. This chain links TRBV2 with TRBJ2-1; 11 bases are shared with TRBD2. This CDR3 is 14 amino acids long. With V trimmed by 4 bases and J by 10 bases, 6 bases remained unmatched. Germline V gene data show CDR1 as SNHLY and CDR2 as FYNNEI. The CDR3 DNA is TGTGCCAGCAGTGTAGCGGGAGGGCTTTGGGAGCAGTTCTTC. Protein: CASSVAGGLWEQFF.

This clone was counted between two and nine times. The chain uses TRBV15 and TRBJ1-2; D gene ambiguous. This CDR3 is 16 amino acids long. Per germline, CDR1 LNHNV and CDR2 YYDKDF (reference sequence). Deletions cut 0 bases from V and 1 base from J, with 12 bases between. The CDR3 protein is CATSRDEAPFNYGYTF. Written as DNA, the CDR3 is TGTGCCACCAGCAGAGATGAGGCGCCTTTTAACTATGGCTACACCTTC.